The 23 T cell receptor beta chains below were found in one sample sequenced in a study of vaccination and CD4 T cells after COVID-19. Their antigens are not known. Cultured CD4+ T-cell DNA underwent Oncomine TCR Beta short-read sequencing. TCRdb called the PCR reads again in MiXCR, with one record for every CDR3 protein. This sample has several thousand distinct CDR3 sequences, with around 50% found just once. Treatment: roughly 11-day PBMC culture with coronavirus spike peptide pools or control peptides (ViraFEST assay). Samples of CD4+ T cells were obtained from the unexposed donor before the COVID-19 pandemic (2011-2018). Sequenced input: CD4+ T cells from blood, cultured in vitro. These receptors originate from a human donor in good health.

The chain is built from TRBV5-6 and TRBJ1-5; 7 bases map to TRBD1. The ends lost 4 bases at V and 2 bases at J; junction bases unmatched: 9. CDR1 is SGHDT, CDR2 YYEEEE, per germline. The CDR3 covers 16 residues. The CDR3 sequence: CASSTKTGSGNQPQHF. CDR3 nucleotides: TGTGCCAGCAGCACGAAGACAGGGTCGGGCAATCAGCCCCAGCATTTT. Combining the CDR3 with reference TRBV5-6 and TRBJ1-5 gives the whole variable domain DAGVTQSPTHLIKTRGQQVTLRCSPKSGHDTVSWYQQALGQGPQFIFQYYEEEERQRGNFPDRFSGHQFPNYSSELNVNALLLGDSALYLCASSTKTGSGNQPQHFGDGTRLSIL.

This clonotype has a handful of counts. CDR3 coding DNA: TGTGCCAGCAGTCAGACTGTACGAGGAGATACGCAGTATTTT. Its translation is CASSQTVRGDTQYF. The V call is TRBV27, the J call TRBJ2-3; no reliable D call. The CDR3 extends over 14 amino acids. Between the trimmed V and J ends, which lost 5 bases and 5 bases, there was a span of 14 bases. Germline V gives CDR1 MNHEY, CDR2 SMNVEV (reference sequence).

This sequence joins TRBV6-1 and TRBJ2-1; 7 bases match TRBD2. The CDR3 sequence is 14 residues long. Germline V gives CDR1 MNHNS, CDR2 SASEGT. The V and J ends lost 8 bases and 9 bases, in that order; junction bases with no gene match: 13. CDR3 amino acids: CASHLSGGSVEQFF. CDR3 DNA: TGTGCCAGCCATTTATCGGGAGGCTCGGTTGAGCAGTTCTTC.

This clonotype was seen a handful of times. The gene calls are TRBV7-2 and TRBJ2-7, with D unclear. This CDR3 is 12 amino acids long. V was shortened by 1 base and J by 2 bases, with 3 bases between the two germline ends. Germline V gene lookup returns CDR1 SGHTA and CDR2 FQGNSA. CDR3 in amino acids: CASSLVPYEQYF. Written as DNA, the CDR3 is TGTGCCAGCAGCTTAGTGCCCTACGAGCAGTACTTC.

The chain is built from TRBV7-8 and TRBJ2-1, with 8 bases aligning to TRBD2. V was clipped by 6 bases and J by 4 bases; unmatched bases: 8. The CDR3 runs 15 residues. CDR1 and CDR2 from the germline V gene are SGHVS and FQNEAQ. CDR3 nucleotides: TGTGCCAGCAGGGGGGGTAGCGGGGTGTACAATGAGCAGTTCTTC. Residues: CASRGGSGVYNEQFF.

The V gene is TRBV12-3 or TRBV12-4, the J gene TRBJ2-6; 9 positions match TRBD1. Losses at the gene ends were 2 bases for V and 1 base for J; bases not matched to a gene: 6. The CDR3 runs to 18 residues. The CDR3 reads CASSLTGGHTSGANVLTF. CDR3 coding DNA: TGTGCCAGCAGTTTAACAGGGGGCCACACTTCTGGGGCCAACGTCCTGACTTTC.

The chain is built from TRBV5-8 and TRBJ2-5; maybe TRBD1 (6 bases). Trimming left V 2 bases short and J 2 bases short, with 22 bases between. There are 18 residues in the CDR3. Per the germline V gene, CDR1 is SGHTS and CDR2 is YDEGEE. CDR3 loop: CASSFYSASQGPQETQYF. CDR3 nucleotide sequence: TGTGCCAGCAGCTTTTATTCAGCATCGCAGGGGCCACAAGAGACCCAGTACTTC.

The V and J genes are TRBV6-1 and TRBJ1-3, with TRBD1 as a possible D gene (5 bases). V was shortened by 6 bases and J by 0 bases, with 18 bases between the two germline ends. There are 17 residues in the CDR3. The germline V gene has CDR1 MNHNS and CDR2 SASEGT. Here the CDR3 DNA reads TGTGCCAGCAGCCCCCTCTCAGGGCAACCCTCTGGAAACACCATATATTTT. It translates to CASSPLSGQPSGNTIYF.

This clonotype came up a few times. The chain employs TRBV21-1 and TRBJ1-1. TRBV21-1 is a listed pseudogene. The CDR3 contains 15 residues. The CDR3 spells CASSKGENLSTEAFF. CDR3 bases: TGTGCCAGCAGCAAAGGAGAAAACCTCTCCACTGAAGCTTTCTTT.

The chain uses TRBV7-2 and TRBJ2-3, with TRBD2 matching over 11 bases. J lost 3 bases, V lost 1 base, and 3 bases had no gene match. The CDR3 contains 16 residues. CDR1 SGHTA and CDR2 FQGNSA come from the germline V gene. CDR3 sequence (DNA): TGTGCCAGCAGCTTAGGAGGGACTAGCGGAACAGATACGCAGTATTTT. As protein: CASSLGGTSGTDTQYF.

The V and J genes are TRBV2 and TRBJ2-2; no definite D call. The CDR3 loop spans 12 amino acids. The germline gives CDR1 SNHLY, CDR2 FYNNEI. V lost 0 bases, J lost 6 bases, and 2 bases lay in between. The CDR3, as DNA: TGTGCCAGCAGTGAAGCTCCCGGGGAGCTGTTTTTT. Residues: CASSEAPGELFF. Supplemented by reference TRBV2 and TRBJ2-2, the full variable domain reads EPEVTQTPSHQVTQMGQEVILRCVPISNHLYFYWYRQILGQKVEFLVSFYNNEISEKSEIFDDQFSVERPDGSNFTLKIRSTKLEDSAMYFCASSEAPGELFFGEGSRLTVL.

The chain uses TRBV6-1 and TRBJ2-7; TRBD1 matches 10 bases. V trimming: 6 bases; J trimming: 6 bases; junction bases outside the gene matches: 8. This CDR3 has 14 residues. The germline gives CDR1 MNHNS, CDR2 SASEGT. This CDR3 reads CASRPPGQGSEQYF. DNA of the CDR3: TGTGCCAGCAGACCTCCGGGACAGGGGTCCGAGCAGTACTTC.

The chain links TRBV7-9 to TRBJ2-5, with a tentative D call TRBD1 (5 bases). From germline, CDR1 is SEHNR and CDR2 FQNEAQ (reference sequence). Trimming removed 0 bases from V and 2 bases from J, with 10 bases in between. The CDR3 is 15 residues long. The CDR3 nucleotides read TGTGCCAGCAGCTTAGCGCCCCCAGGGCAAGAGACCCAGTACTTC. It encodes CASSLAPPGQETQYF.

V gene TRBV25-1 combines with J gene TRBJ2-2, with D possibly TRBD2 on 6 matching bases. V was pared by 6 bases and J by 0 bases, with 11 bases between. The CDR3 is 15 residues long. The germline gives CDR1 MGHDK, CDR2 SYGVNS. The CDR3, as DNA: TGTGCCAGCAGGGCGGGGCCCCCGAACACCGGGGAGCTGTTTTTT. This codes for CASRAGPPNTGELFF. The full variable domain, rest sourced from reference TRBV25-1 and TRBJ2-2, is EADIYQTPRYLVIGTGKKITLECSQTMGHDKMYWYQQDPGMELHLIHYSYGVNSTEKGDLSSESTVSRIRTEHFPLTLESARPSHTSQYLCASRAGPPNTGELFFGEGSRLTVL.

The chain recombines TRBV27 with TRBJ2-3; D is possibly TRBD1 or TRBD2 (5 bases each). The length of the CDR3 is 15 residues. Germline CDR1 reads MNHEY; CDR2 reads SMNVEV (reference sequence). Trimming took off 3 bases at V and 0 bases at J, with 10 bases between the two ends. The CDR3 here is CASSFRGPSTDTQYF. The CDR3 nucleotides read TGTGCCAGCAGTTTCCGGGGACCTAGCACAGATACGCAGTATTTT.

This sequence joins TRBV5-6 and TRBJ2-3; TRBD1 is a possible D gene (6 bases). The germline gives CDR1 SGHDT, CDR2 YYEEEE. The length of the CDR3 is 15 residues. V was cut by 0 bases and J by 2 bases, with 10 bases left in between. The CDR3 loop reads CASSLGGHPTDTQYF. CDR3 in DNA: TGTGCCAGCAGCTTGGGGGGACACCCCACAGATACGCAGTATTTT.

As for this clonotype: As the CDR3 is not closed by the conserved phenylalanine or tryptophan, this likely results from a read error. This chain links TRBV6-2 or TRBV6-3 with TRBJ1-5; D not resolved. Germline V lookup: CDR1 MNHEY, CDR2 SVGEGT. V lost 10 bases to trimming and J lost 6 bases, with 16 bases between them. CDR3 length: 13 residues. CDR3: CATAAGIGQPQHL. For the CDR3, the DNA is TGTGCCACTGCGGCGGGAATCGGTCAGCCCCAGCATCTT.

The rearrangement uses TRBV7-9 and TRBJ2-3, with 10 bases that match TRBD2. The germline gives CDR1 SEHNR, CDR2 FQNEAQ (reference sequence). V shed 8 bases, J shed 2 bases, and the junction held 7 bases outside the gene matches. This CDR3 has 15 residues. CDR3 region: CASLPLAGNTDTQYF. The DNA for the CDR3 is TGTGCCAGCCTGCCACTAGCGGGGAACACAGATACGCAGTATTTT.

The chain carries TRBV7-2 and TRBJ1-2; D call uncertain. CDR1 SGHTA and CDR2 FQGNSA come from the germline V gene. With 7 bases removed from V and 2 bases from J, the gap between germline ends came to 14 bases. The CDR3 is 14 residues long. The CDR3 bases are TGTGCCAGCACCGCCGCGCGGGGAAACTATGGCTACACCTTC. This codes for CASTAARGNYGYTF.

CDR3 protein: CASSFYGGQGNTIYF. CDR3 coding DNA: TGTGCCAGCAGTTTTTATGGGGGACAGGGAAACACCATATATTTT. The chain has TRBV28 and TRBJ1-3; 7 nucleotides match TRBD1. Germline lookup yields CDR1 MDHEN and CDR2 SYDVKM. This CDR3 is 15 amino acids long. V lost 3 bases, J lost 4 bases, and 6 bases stayed unmatched.

The chain has TRBV7-2 and TRBJ2-7; no clear D. The V gene lost 4 bases and the J gene lost 3 bases, with 4 bases spanning the gap. CDR3 length: 11 amino acids. Germline CDR1 reads SGHTA; CDR2 reads FQGNSA. In DNA form, the CDR3 reads TGTGCCAGCAGCTCTCTCTACGAGCAGTACTTC. It codes for CASSSLYEQYF.

The chain couples TRBV4-3 to TRBJ1-6; TRBD1 aligns across 10 bases. The length of the CDR3 is 16 residues. In germline, CDR1 is LGHNA, CDR2 YSLEER. J gave up 8 bases and V 0 bases, and 4 bases lay outside the gene matches. The CDR3 region is CASSQDTGTGDSPLHF. The CDR3 DNA sequence: TGCGCCAGCAGCCAAGATACCGGGACAGGGGATTCACCCCTCCACTTT.

V usage is TRBV7-9 and J usage is TRBJ1-1; unclear D gene. Trimming removed 6 bases from V and 3 bases from J, with 8 bases in between. Germline values: CDR1 SEHNR, CDR2 FQNEAQ (reference sequence). This CDR3 is built from 12 residues. Here the CDR3 DNA reads TGTGCCAGCAGGGGCCGGGACACTGAAGCTTTCTTT. Translated: CASRGRDTEAFF.